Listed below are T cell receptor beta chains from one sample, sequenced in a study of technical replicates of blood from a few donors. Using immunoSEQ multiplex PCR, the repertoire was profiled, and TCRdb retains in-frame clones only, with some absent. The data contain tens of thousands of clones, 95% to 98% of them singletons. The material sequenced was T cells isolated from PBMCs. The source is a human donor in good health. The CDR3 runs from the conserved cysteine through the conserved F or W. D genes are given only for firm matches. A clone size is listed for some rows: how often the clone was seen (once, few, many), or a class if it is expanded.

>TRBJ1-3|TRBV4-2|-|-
CASSPTGTFKWSSGNTIYF
TGTGCCAGCAGCCCAACCGGGACATTCAAATGGTCGTCGGGAAACACCATATATTTT
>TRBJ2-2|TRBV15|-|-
CATSRDPLTGELFF
TGTGCCACCAGCAGAGATCCCTTGACCGGGGAGCTGTTTTTT
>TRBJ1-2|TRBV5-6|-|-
CASSGDLRVYGYTF
TGTGCCAGCAGCGGGGACTTAAGGGTCTATGGCTACACCTTC
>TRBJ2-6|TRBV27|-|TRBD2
CASTRLAQGTSGANVLTF
TGTGCCAGCACCCGACTAGCTCAGGGAACCTCTGGGGCCAACGTCCTGACTTTC
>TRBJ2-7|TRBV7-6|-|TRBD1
CASSLDRGNEQYF
TGTGCCAGCAGCTTGGACAGGGGTAACGAGCAGTACTTC
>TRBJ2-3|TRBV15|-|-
CATSGQPESDTQYF
TGTGCCACCAGCGGACAGCCCGAATCCGATACGCAGTATTTT
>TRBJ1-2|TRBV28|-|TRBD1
CASSWTGGWGYTF
TGTGCCAGCAGCTGGACAGGGGGCTGGGGCTACACCTTC
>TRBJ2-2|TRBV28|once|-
CASSFTGIPNTGELFF
TGTGCCAGCAGTTTTACGGGGATCCCTAACACCGGGGAGCTGTTTTTT
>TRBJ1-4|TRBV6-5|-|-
CASSYSRSPYEKLFF
TGTGCCAGCAGTTACTCGAGATCCCCCTATGAAAAACTGTTTTTT
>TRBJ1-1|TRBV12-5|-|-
CASATLGSGGTEAFF
TGTGCTAGTGCCACTCTCGGCTCGGGGGGGACTGAAGCTTTCTTT
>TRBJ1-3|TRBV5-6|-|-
CASSFLSPERDTIYF
TGTGCCAGCAGCTTTCTTTCACCAGAGAGGGACACCATATATTTT
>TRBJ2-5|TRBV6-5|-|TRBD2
CASSLLAASQETQYF
TGTGCCAGCAGTCTACTAGCGGCTAGCCAAGAGACCCAGTACTTC
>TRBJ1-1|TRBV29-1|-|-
CSVEGQITEAFF
TGCAGCGTTGAAGGCCAGATCACTGAAGCTTTCTTT
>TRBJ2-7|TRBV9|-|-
CASSVGPRAGPYEQYF
TGTGCCAGCAGCGTAGGCCCTAGGGCGGGGCCTTACGAGCAGTACTTC
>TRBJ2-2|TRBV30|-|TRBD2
CAWRWRGGLVTGELFF
TGTGCCTGGAGATGGCGGGGGGGCCTGGTTACCGGGGAGCTGTTTTTT
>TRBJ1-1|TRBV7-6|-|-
CASSLAHWTSNTEAFF
TGTGCCAGCAGCTTAGCACATTGGACATCGAACACTGAAGCTTTCTTT
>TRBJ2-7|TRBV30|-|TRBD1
CAWKGQGAFGEQYF
TGTGCCTGGAAGGGCCAGGGGGCATTCGGGGAGCAGTACTTC
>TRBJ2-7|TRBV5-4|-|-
CASSTGGYEQYF
TGTGCCAGCAGCACCGGGGGCTACGAGCAGTACTTC
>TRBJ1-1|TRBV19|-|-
CASSVRGTNTEAFF
TGTGCCAGTAGTGTCCGCGGAACGAACACTGAAGCTTTCTTT
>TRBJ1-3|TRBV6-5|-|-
CASSYSRQGTGNTIYF
TGTGCCAGCAGTTATAGTAGGCAGGGAACTGGAAACACCATATATTTT
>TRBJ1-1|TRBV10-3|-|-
CAIRLDSANTEAFF
TGTGCCATCAGATTAGACAGCGCGAACACTGAAGCTTTCTTT
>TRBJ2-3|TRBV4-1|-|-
CASSHGGYSTDTQYF
TGCGCCAGCAGCCACGGGGGATATAGCACAGATACGCAGTATTTT